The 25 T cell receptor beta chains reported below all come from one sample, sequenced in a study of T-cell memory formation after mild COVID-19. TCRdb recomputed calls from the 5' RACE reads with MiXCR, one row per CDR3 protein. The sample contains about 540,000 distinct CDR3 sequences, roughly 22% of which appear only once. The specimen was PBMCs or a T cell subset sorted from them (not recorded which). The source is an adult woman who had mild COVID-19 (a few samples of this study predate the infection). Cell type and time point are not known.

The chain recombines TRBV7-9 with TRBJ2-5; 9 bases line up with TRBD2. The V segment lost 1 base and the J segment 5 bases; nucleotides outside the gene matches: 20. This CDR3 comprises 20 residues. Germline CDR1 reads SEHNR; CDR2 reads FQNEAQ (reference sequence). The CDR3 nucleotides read TGTGCCAGCAGCTTAGTTCTCGTCCAAGCGGGGGGAAACCGTCCGGAGACCCAGTACTTC. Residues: CASSLVLVQAGGNRPETQYF.

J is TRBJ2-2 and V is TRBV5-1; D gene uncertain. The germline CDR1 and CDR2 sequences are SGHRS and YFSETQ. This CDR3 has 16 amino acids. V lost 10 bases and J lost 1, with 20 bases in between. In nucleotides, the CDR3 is TGCGCCTCCATAGAGACCCCGGTCGGGAACACCGGGGAGCTGTTTTTT. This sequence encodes CASIETPVGNTGELFF. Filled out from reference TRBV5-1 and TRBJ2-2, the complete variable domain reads KAGVTQTPRYLIKTRGQQVTLSCSPISGHRSVSWYQQTPGQGLQFLFEYFSETQRNKGNFPGRFSGRQFSNSRSEMNVSTLELGDSALYLCASIETPVGNTGELFFGEGSRLTVL.

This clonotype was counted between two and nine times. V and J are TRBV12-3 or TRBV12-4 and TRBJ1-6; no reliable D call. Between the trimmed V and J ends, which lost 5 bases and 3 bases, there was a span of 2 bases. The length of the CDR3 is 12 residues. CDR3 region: CASSVYNSPLHF. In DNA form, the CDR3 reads TGTGCCAGCAGTGTCTATAATTCACCCCTCCACTTT.

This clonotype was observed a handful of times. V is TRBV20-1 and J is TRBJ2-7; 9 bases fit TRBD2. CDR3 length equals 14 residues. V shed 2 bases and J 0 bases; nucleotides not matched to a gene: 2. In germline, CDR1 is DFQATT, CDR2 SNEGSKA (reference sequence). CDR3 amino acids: CSARNSGGSYEQYF. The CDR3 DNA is TGCAGTGCTAGAAATAGCGGGGGCTCCTACGAGCAGTACTTC.

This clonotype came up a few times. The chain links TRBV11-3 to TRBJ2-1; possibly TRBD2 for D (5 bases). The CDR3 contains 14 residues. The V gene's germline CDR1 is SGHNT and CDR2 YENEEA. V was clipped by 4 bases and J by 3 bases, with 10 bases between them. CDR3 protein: CASSSRDHYNEQFF. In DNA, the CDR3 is TGTGCCAGCAGCTCGAGGGATCACTACAATGAGCAGTTCTTC.

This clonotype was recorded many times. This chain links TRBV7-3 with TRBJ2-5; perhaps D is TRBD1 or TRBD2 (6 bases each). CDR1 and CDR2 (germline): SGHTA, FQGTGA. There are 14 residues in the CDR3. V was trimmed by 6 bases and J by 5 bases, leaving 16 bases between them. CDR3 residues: CASSLTGGGETQYF. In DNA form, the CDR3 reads TGTGCCAGCAGTTTGACCGGGGGCGGCGAGACCCAGTACTTC. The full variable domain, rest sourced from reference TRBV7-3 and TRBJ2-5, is GAGVSQTPSNKVTEKGKYVELRCDPISGHTALYWYRQSLGQGPEFLIYFQGTGAADDSGLPNDRFFAVRPEGSVSTLKIQRTERGDSAVYLCASSLTGGGETQYFGPGTRLLVL.

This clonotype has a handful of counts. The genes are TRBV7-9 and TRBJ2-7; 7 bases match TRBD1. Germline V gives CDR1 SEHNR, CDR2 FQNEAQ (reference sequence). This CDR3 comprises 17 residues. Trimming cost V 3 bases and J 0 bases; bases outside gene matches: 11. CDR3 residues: CASSFEVRGPSSYEQYF. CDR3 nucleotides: TGTGCCAGCAGCTTTGAGGTGAGGGGGCCGAGCTCCTACGAGCAGTACTTC.

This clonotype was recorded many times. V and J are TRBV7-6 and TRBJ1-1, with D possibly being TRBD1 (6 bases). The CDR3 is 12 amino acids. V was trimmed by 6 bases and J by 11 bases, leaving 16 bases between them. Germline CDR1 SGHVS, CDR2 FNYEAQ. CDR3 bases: TGTGCCAGCAGTTTCTCGGGGGGGCAGGCTTTCTTT. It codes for CASSFSGGQAFF.

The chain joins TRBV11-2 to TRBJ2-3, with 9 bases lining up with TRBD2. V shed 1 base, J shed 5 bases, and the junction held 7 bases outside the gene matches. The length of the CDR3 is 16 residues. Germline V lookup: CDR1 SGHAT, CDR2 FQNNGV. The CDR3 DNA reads TGTGCCAGCAGCTTAGCGGTGGGACTAGCAAGAGATACGCAGTATTTT. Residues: CASSLAVGLARDTQYF.

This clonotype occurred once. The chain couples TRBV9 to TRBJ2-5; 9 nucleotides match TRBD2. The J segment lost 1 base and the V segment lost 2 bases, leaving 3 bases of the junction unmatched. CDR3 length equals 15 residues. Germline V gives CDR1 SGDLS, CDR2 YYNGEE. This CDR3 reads CASSVGSGGQETQYF. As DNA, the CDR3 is TGTGCCAGCAGCGTGGGTAGCGGGGGCCAAGAGACCCAGTACTTC.

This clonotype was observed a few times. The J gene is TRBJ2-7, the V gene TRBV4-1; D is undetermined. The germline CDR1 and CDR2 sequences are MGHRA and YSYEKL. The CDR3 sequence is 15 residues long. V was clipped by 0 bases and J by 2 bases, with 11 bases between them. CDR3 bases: TGCGCCAGCAGCCAAGAGTGGCTCGTAACCTACGAGCAGTACTTC. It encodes CASSQEWLVTYEQYF.

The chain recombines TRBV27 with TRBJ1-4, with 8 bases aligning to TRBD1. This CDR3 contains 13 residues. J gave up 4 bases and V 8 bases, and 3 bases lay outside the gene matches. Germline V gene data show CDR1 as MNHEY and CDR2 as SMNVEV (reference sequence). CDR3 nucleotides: TGTGCCAGCCAGGGGGCACGTAATGAAAAACTGTTTTTT. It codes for CASQGARNEKLFF.

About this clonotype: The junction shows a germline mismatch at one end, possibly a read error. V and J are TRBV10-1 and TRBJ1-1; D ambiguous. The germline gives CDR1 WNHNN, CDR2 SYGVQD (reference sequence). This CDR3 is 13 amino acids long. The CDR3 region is CASNEASNTEAFF. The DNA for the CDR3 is TGCGCCAGCAATGAGGCTTCGAACACTGAAGCTTTCTTT.

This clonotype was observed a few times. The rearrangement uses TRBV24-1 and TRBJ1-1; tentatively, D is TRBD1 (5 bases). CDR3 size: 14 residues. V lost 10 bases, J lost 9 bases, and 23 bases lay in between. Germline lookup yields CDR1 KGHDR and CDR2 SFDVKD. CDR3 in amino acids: CATEDSGSAQKAFF. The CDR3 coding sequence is TGTGCCACGGAAGACAGCGGGAGCGCCCAGAAAGCTTTCTTT.

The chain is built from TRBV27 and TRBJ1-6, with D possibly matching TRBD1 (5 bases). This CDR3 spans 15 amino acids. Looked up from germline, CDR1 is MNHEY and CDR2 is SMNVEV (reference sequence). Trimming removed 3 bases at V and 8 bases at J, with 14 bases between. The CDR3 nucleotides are TGTGCCAGCAGTTTCTCCCAGACAGTCGATTCACCCCTCCACTTT. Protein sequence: CASSFSQTVDSPLHF.

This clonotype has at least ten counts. CDR3 residues: CASSFLNHEQFF. The CDR3 nucleotides read TGTGCCAGCAGCTTTTTGAATCATGAGCAGTTCTTC. The rearrangement joins TRBV7-6 to TRBJ2-1, with no clear D. The germline V gene encodes CDR1 SGHVS and CDR2 FNYEAQ. There are 12 residues in the CDR3. V was cut by 3 bases and J by 8 bases, with 8 bases left in between. The full variable domain, its missing parts supplied by reference TRBV7-6 and TRBJ2-1, is GAGVSQSPRYKVTKRGQDVALRCDPISGHVSLYWYRQALGQGPEFLTYFNYEAQQDKSGLPNDRFSAERPEGSISTLTIQRTEQRDSAMYRCASSFLNHEQFFGPGTRLTVL.

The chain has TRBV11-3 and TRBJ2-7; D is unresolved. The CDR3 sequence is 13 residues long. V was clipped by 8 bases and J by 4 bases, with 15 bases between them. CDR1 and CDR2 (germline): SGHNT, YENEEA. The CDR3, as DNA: TGTGCCAGCGGCCGTCCAGGCGGTTACGAGCAGTACTTC. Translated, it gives CASGRPGGYEQYF.

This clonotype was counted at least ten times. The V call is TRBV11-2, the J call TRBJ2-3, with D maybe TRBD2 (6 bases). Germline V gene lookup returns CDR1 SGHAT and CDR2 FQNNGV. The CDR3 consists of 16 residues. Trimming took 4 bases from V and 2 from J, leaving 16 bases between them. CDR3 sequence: CASSWGGLAFTDTQYF. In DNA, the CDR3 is TGTGCCAGCAGCTGGGGAGGTTTGGCCTTCACAGATACGCAGTATTTT.

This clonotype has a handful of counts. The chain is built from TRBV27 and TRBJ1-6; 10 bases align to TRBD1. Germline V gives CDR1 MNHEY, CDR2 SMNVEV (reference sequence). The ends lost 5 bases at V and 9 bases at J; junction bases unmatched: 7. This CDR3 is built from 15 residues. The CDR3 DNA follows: TGTGCCAGCAGTCCGGATGACAGGGGGCGTTCACCCCTCCACTTT. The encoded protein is CASSPDDRGRSPLHF.

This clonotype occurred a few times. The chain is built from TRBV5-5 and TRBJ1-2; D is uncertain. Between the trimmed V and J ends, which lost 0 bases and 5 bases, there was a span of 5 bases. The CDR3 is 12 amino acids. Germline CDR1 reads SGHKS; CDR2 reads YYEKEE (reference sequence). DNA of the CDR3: TGTGCCAGCAGCTTGGATGTGTATGGCTACACCTTC. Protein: CASSLDVYGYTF.

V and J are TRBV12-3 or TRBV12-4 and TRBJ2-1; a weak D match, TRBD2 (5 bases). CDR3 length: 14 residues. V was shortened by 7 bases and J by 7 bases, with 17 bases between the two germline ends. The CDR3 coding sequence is TGTGCCAGCATCGACGGACTTCGTGAGAATGAGCAGTTCTTC. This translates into CASIDGLRENEQFF.

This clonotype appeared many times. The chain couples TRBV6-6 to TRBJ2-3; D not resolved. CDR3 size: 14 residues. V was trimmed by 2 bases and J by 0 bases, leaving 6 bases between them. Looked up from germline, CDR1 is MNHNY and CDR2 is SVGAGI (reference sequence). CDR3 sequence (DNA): TGTGCCAGCAGTTACGGGCTTAGCACAGATACGCAGTATTTT. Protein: CASSYGLSTDTQYF.

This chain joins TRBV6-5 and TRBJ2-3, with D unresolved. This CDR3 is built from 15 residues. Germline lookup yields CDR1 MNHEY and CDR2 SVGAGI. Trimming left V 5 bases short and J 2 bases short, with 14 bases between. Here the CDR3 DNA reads TGTGCCAGCAGTAGCTTGGAGATTAACACAGATACGCAGTATTTT. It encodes CASSSLEINTDTQYF.

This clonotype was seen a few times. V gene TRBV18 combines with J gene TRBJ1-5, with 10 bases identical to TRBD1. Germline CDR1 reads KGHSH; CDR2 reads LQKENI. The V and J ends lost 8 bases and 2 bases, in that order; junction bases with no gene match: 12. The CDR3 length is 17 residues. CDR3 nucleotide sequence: TGTGCCAGCGGGACAGGGGAAGGTTTGAGCGGCAATCAGCCCCAGCATTTT. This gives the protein CASGTGEGLSGNQPQHF.

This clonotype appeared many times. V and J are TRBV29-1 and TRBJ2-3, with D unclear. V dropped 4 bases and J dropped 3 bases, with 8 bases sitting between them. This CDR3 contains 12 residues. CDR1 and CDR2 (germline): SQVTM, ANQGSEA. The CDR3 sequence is CSVADGTDTQYF. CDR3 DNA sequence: TGCAGCGTTGCTGACGGGACAGATACGCAGTATTTT.